This TCR beta chain stems from a study of blood T cell repertoires in COVID-19. About the research overall: Material from acute and convalescent COVID-19 was sourced from the United States, Italy and Spain. Sources were T cells, B-cell-depleted T cells, or PBMCs; the material itself was cDNA or gDNA.

V was shortened by 8 bases and J by 0 bases, with 8 bases between the two germline ends. Germline values: CDR1 MDHEN, CDR2 SYDVKM. The CDR3 has 12 amino acids. The authors' processing: Amplifying reference gene primers gave estimates of nucleated cell counts. Produced via immunoSEQ multiplex PCR; TCRdb's table is partial and in-frame only. The DNA gave D and trimming, while V, J and clone size come from that table. The profile covers fewer than 300,000 clones, with approximately 84% appearing a single time and more than 1.2% taken by the ten largest. Seattle researchers signed up patients amid active infection and tracked them longitudinally.

The sample taken for sequencing was peripheral blood. This receptor was taken from a human donor with COVID-19, enrolled during active disease. The donor label of this sample is uncertain. The V gene is TRBV28, the J gene TRBJ2-7; tentatively, D is TRBD1 (6 bases). In nucleotides, the CDR3 is TGTGCCAGCGGGGGCGTCTCCTACGAGCAGTACTTC. This encodes CASGGVSYEQYF. The whole variable domain, remainder taken from reference TRBV28 and TRBJ2-7, is DVKVTQSSRYLVKRTGEKVFLECVQDMDHENMFWYRQDPGLGLRLIYFSYDVKMKEKGDIPEGYSVSREKKERFSLILESASTNQTSMYLCASGGVSYEQYFGPGTRLTVT.